Following are 2 T cell receptor beta chains from one sample sequenced in a study of blood T cell repertoires in COVID-19. Generated by immunoSEQ multiplex PCR, the TCRdb table keeps only in-frame clones and is missing some. The sample lists approximately 92,000 clones, over 70% occurring once. Sequencing input: peripheral blood. The source of these receptors is a man in his 60s with acute or convalescent COVID-19.

The sample holds a few counts of this clone. V and J are TRBV6-5 and TRBJ1-1; a possible D gene is TRBD1 (5 bases). The CDR3 is 14 residues long. The V gene's germline CDR1 is MNHEY and CDR2 SVGAGI. V lost 3 bases, J lost 4 bases, and 12 bases lay in between. The CDR3 DNA is TGTGCCAGCAGTTATGGGGGGTCGAGCACTGAAGCTTTCTTT. This codes for CASSYGGSSTEAFF.

The V gene is TRBV7-2, the J gene TRBJ1-1; no firm D call. Trimming took 2 bases from V and 6 from J, leaving 10 bases between them. The CDR3 has 13 residues. Germline CDR1 is SGHTA and CDR2 is FQGNSA. CDR3: CASSLRPKPEAFF. Written as DNA, the CDR3 is TGTGCCAGCAGCTTACGCCCTAAGCCTGAAGCTTTCTTT. Complete variable domain (other parts from reference TRBV7-2 and TRBJ1-1): GAGVSQSPSNKVTEKGKDVELRCDPISGHTALYWYRQSLGQGLEFLIYFQGNSAPDKSGLPSDRFSAERTGGSVSTLTIQRTQQEDSAVYLCASSLRPKPEAFFGQGTRLTVV.